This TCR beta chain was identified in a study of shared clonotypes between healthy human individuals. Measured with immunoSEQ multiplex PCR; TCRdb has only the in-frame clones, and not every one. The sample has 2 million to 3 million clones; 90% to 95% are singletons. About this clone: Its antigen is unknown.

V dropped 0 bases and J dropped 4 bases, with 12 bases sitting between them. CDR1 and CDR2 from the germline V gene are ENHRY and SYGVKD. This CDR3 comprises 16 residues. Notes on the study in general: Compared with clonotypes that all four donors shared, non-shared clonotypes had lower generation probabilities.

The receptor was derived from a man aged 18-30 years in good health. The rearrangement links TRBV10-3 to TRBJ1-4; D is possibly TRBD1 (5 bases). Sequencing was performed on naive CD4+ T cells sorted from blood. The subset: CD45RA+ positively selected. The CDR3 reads CAISESGGEFNEKLFF. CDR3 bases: TGTGCCATCAGTGAGTCTGGAGGGGAGTTTAATGAAAAACTGTTTTTT.